These T cell receptor beta chains were read from a single sample in a study of molecular identifiers for immune sequencing clone quantification. TCRdb used MiXCR to reprocess the PCR reads, holding one entry per CDR3 protein. The table includes 79,000 or so distinct CDR3 sequences, approximately 23% detected once. What was sequenced was naive CD8+ T cells from blood, with Jurkat cell RNA spiked in. The receptor set was obtained from a human donor in good health. Some libraries in this study had Jurkat cell RNA spiked in. Each CDR3 is given with its conserved first and last residue. The D gene is left open where the match is weak. For some rows the clone size is stated as once, few or many, or as a class when expanded; others skip it.

cdr3_aa cdr3_nt clone_size d_call j_call v_call
CASSNSGLAGPYAQYF TGTGCCAGCAGTAACTCCGGACTAGCGGGACCTTACGCGCAGTACTTC . TRBD2 TRBJ2-7 TRBV6-2/TRBV6-3
CASSTRGYEEKLLF TGTGCCAGCAGCACTAGGGGATACGAGGAAAAACTGTTATTT . . TRBJ1-4 TRBV27
CASSSVQGREQYF TGTGCCAGCAGCTCCGTACAGGGGCGGGAGCAGTACTTC many TRBD1 TRBJ2-7 TRBV5-4
CASTGRGAGELFF TGCGCCAGCACCGGAAGAGGCGCCGGGGAGCTGTTTTTT . . TRBJ2-2 TRBV5-1
CASSQDSRVARAYEQYF TGTGCCAGCAGCCAAGACAGTCGGGTCGCCAGGGCCTACGAGCAGTACTTC few . TRBJ2-7 TRBV14
CAGSPTGQSTDTQYF TGTGCCGGCAGCCCGACGGGACAGAGCACAGATACGCAGTATTTT few TRBD1 TRBJ2-3 TRBV9
CASQKWTNEKLFF TGTGCCAGCCAAAAGTGGACGAATGAAAAACTGTTTTTT many . TRBJ1-4 TRBV5-6
CSARDRGLGPNNEQFF TGCAGTGCTAGAGATCGGGGGTTGGGACCTAACAATGAGCAGTTCTTC . . TRBJ2-1 TRBV20-1
CASSTGLAGVRTGELFF TGTGCCAGTAGTACGGGACTAGCGGGAGTTCGGACCGGGGAGCTGTTTTTT few TRBD2 TRBJ2-2 TRBV19
CASSPPGEATQYF TGTGCCAGCTCACCACCGGGGGAAGCGACCCAGTACTTC . . TRBJ2-5 TRBV18
CASSQKMGPRISPGTQYF TGTGCCAGCAGCCAAAAAATGGGACCGCGTATCTCTCCTGGCACGCAGTATTTT . . TRBJ2-3 TRBV16
CASSSVPEAFF TGTGCCAGCAGCTCGGTGCCTGAAGCTTTCTTT many . TRBJ1-1 TRBV5-5
CASSPGLAGDPILSYNEQFF TGTGCCAGCAGCCCGGGACTAGCGGGGGACCCCATTCTCTCCTACAATGAGCAGTTCTTC few TRBD2 TRBJ2-1 TRBV7-2
CASSYSAGPEAFF TGTGCCAGCAGTTACTCGGCAGGGCCTGAAGCTTTCTTT few . TRBJ1-1 TRBV6-2/TRBV6-3
CASSHMTFSYEQYF TGTGCCAGCAGCCATATGACTTTTTCCTACGAGCAGTACTTC few . TRBJ2-7 TRBV14
CASSQLQGTEAFF TGCGCCAGCAGCCAGTTACAGGGTACTGAAGCTTTCTTT many . TRBJ1-1 TRBV4-1
CASSQTGNTEAFF TGCGCCAGCAGCCAGACAGGTAACACTGAAGCTTTCTTT many . TRBJ1-1 TRBV4-1